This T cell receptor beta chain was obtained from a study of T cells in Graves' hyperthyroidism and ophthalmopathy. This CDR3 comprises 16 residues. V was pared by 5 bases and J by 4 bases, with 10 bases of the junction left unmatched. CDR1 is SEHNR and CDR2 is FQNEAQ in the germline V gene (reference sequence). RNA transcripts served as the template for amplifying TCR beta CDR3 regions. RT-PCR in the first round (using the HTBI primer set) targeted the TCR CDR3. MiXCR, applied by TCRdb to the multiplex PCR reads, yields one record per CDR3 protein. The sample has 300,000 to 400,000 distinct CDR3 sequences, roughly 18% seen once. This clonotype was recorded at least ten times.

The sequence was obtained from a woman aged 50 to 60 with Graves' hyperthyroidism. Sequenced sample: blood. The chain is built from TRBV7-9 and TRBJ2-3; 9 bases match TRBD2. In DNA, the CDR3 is TGTGCCAGCAGCATCGGGGTAGCGGGAGAGGCAGATACGCAGTATTTT. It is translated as CASSIGVAGEADTQYF.